The rows below give T cell receptor beta chains drawn from one sample of a study of long-term antiretroviral therapy in people with HIV. The protocol was immunoSEQ multiplex PCR, while the TCRdb copy is restricted to in-frame clones and leaves out a portion. The table has 35,000 or so clones, 80% to 90% seen once. Material: unsorted PBMCs, obtained 2.2 years after starting antiretroviral therapy. The receptors stem from a young man with HIV. CDR3s include the opening cysteine and the closing phenylalanine or tryptophan. Each record gives: J gene, clone size, V gene, CDR3 protein. Clone size appears in some rows only: once, few, many, or a class for an expanded clone.

J gene: TRBJ2-5
clone size: .
V gene: TRBV5-1
CDR3 protein: CASSLSGGTYQETQYF

J gene: TRBJ2-3
clone size: .
V gene: TRBV5-6
CDR3 protein: CASSTLGYTDTQYF

J gene: TRBJ2-1
clone size: .
V gene: TRBV5-4
CDR3 protein: CASLGLNNYNEQFF

J gene: TRBJ2-7
clone size: .
V gene: TRBV5-1
CDR3 protein: CASSFGSYEQYF

J gene: TRBJ2-7
clone size: .
V gene: TRBV19
CDR3 protein: CASSVHREPAYEQYF

J gene: TRBJ2-7
clone size: .
V gene: TRBV27
CDR3 protein: CASSLHGTGSYEQYF

J gene: TRBJ1-6
clone size: .
V gene: TRBV6-6
CDR3 protein: CASSQQVLNQGSPLHF

J gene: TRBJ1-1
clone size: .
V gene: TRBV5-6
CDR3 protein: CASSQGPLEAFF

J gene: TRBJ2-1
clone size: once
V gene: TRBV19
CDR3 protein: CASSISGNNEQFF

J gene: TRBJ1-3
clone size: .
V gene: TRBV7-8
CDR3 protein: CASSYLATGPPSGNTIYF

J gene: TRBJ2-1
clone size: .
V gene: TRBV7-2
CDR3 protein: CASRGYGGVASYNEQFF

J gene: TRBJ1-4
clone size: few
V gene: TRBV5-1
CDR3 protein: CASSLVREEELFF

J gene: TRBJ1-2
clone size: .
V gene: TRBV7-3
CDR3 protein: CASTPGQGTGRYGYTF